The source of this T cell receptor (beta chain) is a study of T cells in Graves' hyperthyroidism and ophthalmopathy. This clonotype was detected ten times or more. CDR1 is SGHVS and CDR2 is FQNEAQ in the germline V gene. The length of the CDR3 is 12 residues. The V and J ends lost 4 bases and 7 bases respectively, with 10 bases between them. Regions amplified from RNA transcripts were the TCR beta CDR3 regions. An initial round of RT-PCR targeting the TCR CDR3 relied on the HTBI primer set. TCRdb itself ran the multiplex PCR reads through MiXCR, one entry per CDR3 protein. The sample holds fewer than 110,000 distinct CDR3 sequences; around a sixth are singletons and the top ten take about 45%.

What was sequenced was blood. The TCR originated in a woman aged 45-65 years with Graves' hyperthyroidism. This rearrangement joins TRBV7-8 to TRBJ1-2, with D perhaps matching TRBD1 (6 bases). CDR3 in amino acids: CASSSTGIGYTF. The DNA of the CDR3 is TGTGCCAGCAGCTCGACAGGAATTGGCTACACCTTC. Filled out from reference TRBV7-8 and TRBJ1-2, the complete variable domain reads GAGVSQSPRYKVAKRGQDVALRCDPISGHVSLFWYQQALGQGPEFLTYFQNEAQLDKSGLPSDRFFAERPEGSVSTLKIQRTQQEDSAVYLCASSSTGIGYTFGSGTRLTVV.